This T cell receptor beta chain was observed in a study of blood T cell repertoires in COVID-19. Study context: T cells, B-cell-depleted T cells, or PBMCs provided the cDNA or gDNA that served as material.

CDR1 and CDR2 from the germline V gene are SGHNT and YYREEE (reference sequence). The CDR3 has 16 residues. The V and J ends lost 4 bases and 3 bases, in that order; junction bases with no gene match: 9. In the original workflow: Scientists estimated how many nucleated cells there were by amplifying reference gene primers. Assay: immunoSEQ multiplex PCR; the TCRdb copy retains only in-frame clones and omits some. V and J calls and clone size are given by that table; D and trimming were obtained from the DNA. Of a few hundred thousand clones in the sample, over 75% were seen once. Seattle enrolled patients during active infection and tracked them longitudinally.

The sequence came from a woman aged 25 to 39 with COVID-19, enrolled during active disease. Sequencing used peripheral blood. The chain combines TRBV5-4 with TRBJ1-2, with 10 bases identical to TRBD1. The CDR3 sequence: CASSPGGTGVDYGYTF. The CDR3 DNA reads TGTGCCAGCAGCCCGGGCGGGACAGGGGTCGACTATGGCTACACCTTC. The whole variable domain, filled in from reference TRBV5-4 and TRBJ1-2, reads ETGVTQSPTHLIKTRGQQVTLRCSSQSGHNTVSWYQQALGQGPQFIFQYYREEENGRGNFPPRFSGLQFPNYSSELNVNALELDDSALYLCASSPGGTGVDYGYTFGSGTRLTVV.